The entry below gives a single T cell receptor beta chain sequence along with its context. What it binds is not known. This entry is derived from a study of OX40 agonist ivuxolimab in advanced cancers. Study context: In this trial design, patients received ivuxolimab intravenously at 0.01 to 10 mg/kg every 2 weeks.

Deletions cut 6 bases from V and 6 bases from J, with 18 bases between. CDR3 size: 15 residues. Germline V gives CDR1 LNHDA, CDR2 SQIVND (reference sequence). The study's findings and limits: The study observed clonal expansion of CD4+ and CD8+ blood T cells by week 6 at 0.1 to 3.0 mg/kg.

Produced via immunoSEQ multiplex PCR; TCRdb's table is partial and in-frame only. This table has about 50,000 clones, about 88% appearing once. The chain recombines TRBV19 with TRBJ1-5; unclear D gene. Material: CD4+ or CD8+ T cells sorted from blood, obtained in a trial of the OX40 agonist ivuxolimab. This clonotype was obtained from an adult with an advanced solid tumor such as melanoma, head and neck, liver or kidney cancer. As DNA, the CDR3 is TGTGCCAGTAGCATCTCCAGGTTCTCTGGTCAGCCCCAGCATTTT. This encodes CASSISRFSGQPQHF.